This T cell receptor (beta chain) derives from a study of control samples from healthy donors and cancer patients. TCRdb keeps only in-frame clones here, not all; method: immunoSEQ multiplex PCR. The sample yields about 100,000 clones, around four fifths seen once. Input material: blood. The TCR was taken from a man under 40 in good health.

The CDR3 is CASSHGTLVNEQFF. The CDR3 bases are TGTGCCAGCAGCCATGGGACTCTAGTCAATGAGCAGTTCTTC. The rearrangement joins TRBV14 to TRBJ2-1; D might be TRBD2 (6 bases). Germline V lookup: CDR1 SGHDN, CDR2 FVKESK. There are 14 residues in the CDR3. V lost 3 bases to trimming and J lost 6 bases, with 12 bases between them.